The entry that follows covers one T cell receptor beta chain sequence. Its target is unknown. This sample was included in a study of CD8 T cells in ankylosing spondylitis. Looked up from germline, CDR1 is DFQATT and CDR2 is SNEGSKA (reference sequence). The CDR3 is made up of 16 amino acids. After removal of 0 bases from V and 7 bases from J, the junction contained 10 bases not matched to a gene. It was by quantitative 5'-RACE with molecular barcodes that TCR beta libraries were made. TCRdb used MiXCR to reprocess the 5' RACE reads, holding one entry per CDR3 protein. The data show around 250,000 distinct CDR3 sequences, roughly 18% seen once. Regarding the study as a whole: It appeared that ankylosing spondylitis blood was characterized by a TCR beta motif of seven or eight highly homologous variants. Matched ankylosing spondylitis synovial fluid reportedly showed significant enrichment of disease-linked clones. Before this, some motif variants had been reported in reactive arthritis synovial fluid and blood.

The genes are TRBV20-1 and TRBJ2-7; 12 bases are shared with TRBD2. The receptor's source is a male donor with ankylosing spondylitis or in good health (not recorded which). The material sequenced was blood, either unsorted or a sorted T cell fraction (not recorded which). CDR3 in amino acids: CSARDETSGSSGEQYF. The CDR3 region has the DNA TGCAGTGCTAGAGATGAGACTAGCGGGAGTAGTGGGGAGCAGTACTTC.